This note documents a single T cell receptor (beta chain) sequence. These data come from a study of T cell changes during pregnancy in multiple sclerosis. TCRdb keeps only in-frame clones here, not all; method: immunoSEQ multiplex PCR. The sample shows over 45,000 clones, more than 85% of them seen only once. The CDR3 extends over 15 amino acids. The V gene's germline CDR1 is SGHRS and CDR2 YFSETQ. V lost 0 bases and J lost 4; bases outside the gene matches: 2. The sequencing here drew on CD4+ T cells from peripheral blood mononuclear cells, taken in the third trimester of pregnancy. The rearrangement joins TRBV5-1 to TRBJ1-3, with 9 bases fitting TRBD1. The source is a female donor with multiple sclerosis, enrolled in a pregnancy study. As DNA, the CDR3 is TGCGCCAGCAGCTTGGAGACAGGGGGAGGAAACACCATATATTTT. This translates into CASSLETGGGNTIYF.